This TCR beta chain was observed in a study of blood T cell repertoires in COVID-19. The data were produced by immunoSEQ multiplex PCR, yet TCRdb's version contains in-frame clones alone and is incomplete. This table holds 150,000 to 200,000 clones, around 90% found once. The CDR3 has 15 residues. CDR1 and CDR2 (germline): SGHRS, YFSETQ. Trimming stripped 0 bases from V and 7 bases from J, with 16 bases between. The clonotype was recovered from a human donor in a cohort sampled during active COVID-19. The specimen was peripheral blood. The V gene is TRBV5-1, the J gene TRBJ1-2, with a possible D match to TRBD1 (5 bases). The CDR3 nucleotides read TGCGCCAGCAGCTTGGACAGGAGAGGCCAGAGTGGCTACACCTTC. Protein sequence: CASSLDRRGQSGYTF. Based on the CDR3 plus reference TRBV5-1 and TRBJ1-2, the full variable domain is KAGVTQTPRYLIKTRGQQVTLSCSPISGHRSVSWYQQTPGQGLQFLFEYFSETQRNKGNFPGRFSGRQFSNSRSEMNVSTLELGDSALYLCASSLDRRGQSGYTFGSGTRLTVV.